The TCR beta chain under discussion was sequenced for a study of cytotoxic CD8 clonotypes in ibrutinib-treated CLL. Study overall: Overall, some 25 responses were partial and 2 complete; following median about 69 months, about 14 patients stayed remitted and about twelve progressed.

Sequencing was performed with immunoSEQ multiplex PCR; in TCRdb, only in-frame clones are kept and a portion is missing. The sample has approximately 190,000 clones, approximately 70% seen once. Trimming removed 3 bases from V and 1 base from J, with 7 bases in between. The CDR3 is made up of 13 amino acids. Germline V lookup: CDR1 MDHEN, CDR2 SYDVKM. Study conclusions and caveats: Public clonotypes were rare and shrank or held steady on treatment.

This clone has more than one count but fewer than ten. The antigen remains unidentified. Around 1.8 micrograms of genomic DNA (from cryopreserved PBMCs) were used for TCR beta libraries. The receptor comes from a human donor with chronic lymphocytic leukemia. The V call is TRBV28, the J call TRBJ2-7; a possible D gene is TRBD2 (5 bases). Sequenced here: PBMCs, sampled after 12 months of ibrutinib treatment. CDR3 in DNA: TGTGCCAGCAGTTTGCTAGCTTCCTACGAGCAGTACTTC. Its translation is CASSLLASYEQYF.